The 21 T cell receptor beta chains below all came from one sample that was sequenced in a study of shared clonotypes between healthy human individuals. Terminally differentiated effector memory CD45RA+ cells were excluded by CCR7 positive selection of CD45RO-negative cells. The table came from immunoSEQ multiplex PCR; TCRdb's copy has only in-frame clones and leaves some out. The sample yields some 740,000 clones, 90% to 95% seen once. Input material: naive CD8+ T cells sorted from blood. The receptors originated from a man aged 25-45 years in good health.

This clone was recorded many times. The chain carries TRBV4-1 and TRBJ2-5, with D maybe TRBD2 (5 bases). V lost 0 bases, J lost 6 bases, and 11 bases lay in between. This CDR3 region has 14 residues. Germline-derived CDR1 and CDR2 are MGHRA and YSYEKL. CDR3 protein: CASSQEIGIQTQYF. As DNA, the CDR3 is TGCGCCAGCAGCCAAGAGATCGGGATTCAGACCCAGTACTTC.

CDR3 amino acids: CASSFQGRTFEAFF. In nucleotides, the CDR3 is TGTGCCAGCAGCTTCCAGGGCAGAACGTTTGAAGCTTTCTTT. The rearrangement links TRBV6-5 to TRBJ1-1; D is possibly TRBD1 (5 bases). Germline V CDR1 and CDR2: MNHEY, SVGAGI. The V end lost 6 bases, the J end lost 7 bases, and 18 bases lay between the germline ends. The CDR3 extends over 14 amino acids.

The chain is built from TRBV28 and TRBJ2-7, with 7 bases fitting TRBD2. The CDR3 sequence is 18 residues long. The germline CDR1 and CDR2 sequences are MDHEN and SYDVKM. After removal of 5 bases from V and 3 bases from J, the junction contained 19 bases not matched to a gene. This CDR3 is CASSNLLPSGVGDYEQYF. The DNA for the CDR3 is TGTGCCAGCAGTAACCTCCTTCCTAGCGGCGTTGGGGACTACGAGCAGTACTTC.

The gene calls are TRBV29-1 and TRBJ2-5; D not resolved. This CDR3 region has 12 residues. Trimming took 1 base from V and 5 from J, leaving 8 bases between them. Per the germline V gene, CDR1 is SQVTM and CDR2 is ANQGSEA. The chain's CDR3 is CSVEGLAETQYF. As DNA, the CDR3 is TGCAGCGTTGAAGGTCTGGCGGAGACCCAGTACTTC. Combining the CDR3 with reference TRBV29-1 and TRBJ2-5 gives the whole variable domain SAVISQKPSRDICQRGTSLTIQCQVDSQVTMMFWYRQQPGQSLTLIATANQGSEATYESGFVIDKFPISRPNLTFSTLTVSNMSPEDSSIYLCSVEGLAETQYFGPGTRLLVL.

The CDR3 spells CASSQDWGVQETQYF. The CDR3 DNA reads TGTGCCAGCAGCCAAGATTGGGGAGTCCAAGAGACCCAGTACTTC. The chain recombines TRBV4-2 with TRBJ2-5, with a tentative D call TRBD2 (5 bases). This CDR3 has 15 residues. The V end was cut by 0 bases, the J end by 1 base, with 9 bases between. CDR1 LGHNA and CDR2 YNFKEQ come from the germline V gene.

V and J are TRBV9 and TRBJ2-1, with D hard to call. The CDR3 has 19 amino acids. Germline values: CDR1 SGDLS, CDR2 YYNGEE. Trimming shortened V by 0 bases and J by 10 bases, and 29 bases separated the two germline ends. This chain's CDR3 is CASSVGWVIPDLGGGEQFF. The CDR3 DNA reads as TGTGCCAGCAGCGTAGGGTGGGTTATCCCCGACTTGGGTGGTGGCGAGCAGTTCTTC.

V and J are TRBV30 and TRBJ1-1; D is uncertain. This CDR3 spans 13 amino acids. Germline assignment: CDR1 GTSNPN and CDR2 SVGIG (reference sequence). Trimming removed 4 bases at V and 4 bases at J, with 13 bases between. The CDR3 spells CAWNPSGITEAFF. CDR3 coding DNA: TGTGCCTGGAACCCTTCAGGTATCACTGAAGCTTTCTTT. Full variable domain (missing parts from reference TRBV30 and TRBJ1-1): SQTIHQWPATLVQPVGSPLSLECTVEGTSNPNLYWYRQAAGRGLQLLFYSVGIGQISSEVPQNLSASRPQDRQFILSSKKLLLSDSGFYLCAWNPSGITEAFFGQGTRLTVV.

The gene calls are TRBV21-1 and TRBJ2-3. TRBV21-1 is reported as a pseudogene. This CDR3 region has 15 residues. Written as DNA, the CDR3 is TGTGCCAGCAGCAAACGGACGGAGTCCACAGATACGCAGTATTTT. Translating it yields CASSKRTESTDTQYF.

The DNA for the CDR3 is TGTGCCAGCAGCTTTAACCAGGGTGGGGGGAGTGAGCAGTACTTC. It codes for CASSFNQGGGSEQYF. The V gene is TRBV7-6, the J gene TRBJ2-7; tentative D call: TRBD2 (6 bases). In germline, CDR1 is SGHVS, CDR2 FNYEAQ. The CDR3 spans 15 residues. Trimming removed 3 bases at V and 7 bases at J, with 19 bases between.

The chain recombines TRBV27 with TRBJ2-1; unclear D gene. This CDR3 spans 11 amino acids. Germline V gives CDR1 MNHEY, CDR2 SMNVEV (reference sequence). Trimming left V 6 bases short and J 8 bases short, with 8 bases between. The CDR3 region has the DNA TGTGCCAGCAGCCGTACCGATGAGCAGTTCTTC. This sequence encodes CASSRTDEQFF.

CDR3 sequence (DNA): TGCAGCGTGAAAAGGGTATTGGTGGCTGAAGCTTTCTTT. It is translated as CSVKRVLVAEAFF. The chain is built from TRBV29-1 and TRBJ1-1; D unclear. This CDR3 comprises 13 residues. Germline values: CDR1 SQVTM, CDR2 ANQGSEA. V lost 6 bases and J 6 bases, leaving 17 bases between the germline ends. Full variable domain (remainder filled in from reference TRBV29-1 and TRBJ1-1): SAVISQKPSRDICQRGTSLTIQCQVDSQVTMMFWYRQQPGQSLTLIATANQGSEATYESGFVIDKFPISRPNLTFSTLTVSNMSPEDSSIYLCSVKRVLVAEAFFGQGTRLTVV.

This clone was counted between two and nine times. CDR3 coding DNA: TGTGCTAGTGGTTTGTGCCGGGACAGAAATCAGCCCCAGCATTTT. Its protein is CASGLCRDRNQPQHF. The rearrangement uses TRBV12-5 and TRBJ1-5, with 7 bases aligning to TRBD1. From germline, CDR1 is LGHNT and CDR2 FRNRAP. The CDR3 runs 15 residues. V lost 2 bases, J lost 4 bases, and 5 bases stayed unmatched.

Note on this clone: In the same sample, other DNA sequences code for this CDR3. The J gene is TRBJ2-7, the V gene TRBV5-6; TRBD2 might be the D (5 bases). Trimming left V 4 bases short and J 3 bases short, with 8 bases between. The CDR3 has 12 amino acids. CDR1 is SGHDT, CDR2 YYEEEE, per germline. The CDR3, as DNA: TGTGCCAGCAGCCCTGGGAGCTACGAGCAGTACTTC. The encoded protein is CASSPGSYEQYF.

The gene calls are TRBV14 and TRBJ2-1, with a weak D call TRBD2 (7 bases). The length of the CDR3 is 16 residues. Germline loops: CDR1 SGHDN, CDR2 FVKESK. V was pared by 5 bases and J by 0 bases, with 14 bases between. CDR3 nucleotide sequence: TGTGCCAGCAGCTGGGAGGGGGTTAGCTCCTACAATGAGCAGTTCTTC. This gives the protein CASSWEGVSSYNEQFF.

The V and J genes are TRBV5-8 and TRBJ2-3; no reliable D call. Trimming took off 4 bases at V and 5 bases at J, with 20 bases between the two ends. The CDR3 covers 16 residues. Germline assignment: CDR1 SGHTS and CDR2 YDEGEE. The chain's CDR3 is CASSNRWAVTLDTQYF. DNA of the CDR3: TGTGCCAGCAGCAACCGGTGGGCGGTAACCCTAGATACGCAGTATTTT.

V usage is TRBV28 and J usage is TRBJ1-1; tentative D call: TRBD1 (5 bases). Germline V lookup: CDR1 MDHEN, CDR2 SYDVKM. The CDR3 loop spans 14 amino acids. Trimming stripped 5 bases from V and 8 bases from J, with 18 bases between. CDR3 nucleotide sequence: TGTGCCAGCAGTCGACGGGGGGAGTTCGGAGAAGCTTTCTTT. This gives the protein CASSRRGEFGEAFF.

A single count supports this clone. The rearrangement links TRBV7-9 to TRBJ2-3; unclear D gene. This CDR3 has 15 residues. The V end lost 2 bases, the J end lost 0 bases, and 9 bases lay between the germline ends. Germline values: CDR1 SEHNR, CDR2 FQNEAQ (reference sequence). DNA of the CDR3: TGTGCCAGCAGCTTAATAACATCTAGCACAGATACGCAGTATTTT. It encodes CASSLITSSTDTQYF.

The chain carries TRBV7-9 and TRBJ2-1; 8 bases line up with TRBD2. The V gene end was trimmed by 3 bases and the J gene end by 5 bases; junction bases not matched to a gene: 6. CDR3 length: 15 residues. Per germline, CDR1 SEHNR and CDR2 FQNEAQ (reference sequence). The CDR3 is CASSFRSGKNNEQFF. The CDR3 bases are TGTGCCAGCAGCTTTCGTAGCGGGAAAAACAATGAGCAGTTCTTC. Together with reference TRBV7-9 and TRBJ2-1, the CDR3 gives the full variable domain: DTGVSQNPRHKITKRGQNVTFRCDPISEHNRLYWYRQTLGQGPEFLTYFQNEAQLEKSRLLSDRFSAERPKGSFSTLEIQRTEQGDSAMYLCASSFRSGKNNEQFFGPGTRLTVL.

The rearrangement joins TRBV14 to TRBJ2-1, with TRBD2 matching over 7 bases. Germline loops: CDR1 SGHDN, CDR2 FVKESK. Unmatched junction bases numbered 27, after V lost 4 bases and J lost 9 bases. The CDR3 runs to 20 residues. The CDR3 DNA follows: TGTGCCAGCAGCCGGGAAGGTTTGAGCGGGGCTCTAAGGGTCCGTCGTGAGCAGTTCTTC. Its protein product is CASSREGLSGALRVRREQFF.

V usage is TRBV11-2 and J usage is TRBJ2-1; TRBD2 might be the D (6 bases). Trimming pared 5 bases from V and 0 bases from J, leaving 17 bases between. The CDR3 runs 17 residues. The germline V gene has CDR1 SGHAT and CDR2 FQNNGV. The CDR3 sequence: CASSPGGSGVSYNEQFF. CDR3 sequence (DNA): TGTGCCAGCAGCCCCGGTGGTAGCGGCGTCTCCTACAATGAGCAGTTCTTC.

The rearrangement uses TRBV4-1 and TRBJ2-5, with TRBD1 identical over 7 bases. The V gene's germline CDR1 is MGHRA and CDR2 YSYEKL. Losses at the gene ends were 2 bases for V and 5 bases for J; bases not matched to a gene: 14. The CDR3 consists of 17 residues. The CDR3: CASSQRTDRLIGETQYF. CDR3 in DNA: TGCGCCAGCAGCCAACGAACGGACAGGTTGATCGGGGAGACCCAGTACTTC.